These 22 T cell receptor beta chains were all obtained from the same sample, sequenced in a study of T cells expressing NK-cell markers. TCRdb re-called the 5' RACE reads and gives one entry per CDR3 protein, without DNA. Here the sample table reports a few hundred thousand distinct CDR3 sequences. The sequenced sample was blood T cells: a sorted CD56 or NKG2C T cell subset, CD4+ or CD8+ T cells, or bulk PBMC T cells (not recorded which). The origin of the receptors is a man aged 18 to 35 in good health.

The genes are TRBV5-1 and TRBJ1-1. Germline CDR1 and CDR2: SGHRS and YFSETQ. This CDR3 spans 15 amino acids. The chain's CDR3 is CASSLDGLGSTEAFF. The variable domain in full, with the rest retrieved from reference TRBV5-1 and TRBJ1-1, is KAGVTQTPRYLIKTRGQQVTLSCSPISGHRSVSWYQQTPGQGLQFLFEYFSETQRNKGNFPGRFSGRQFSNSRSEMNVSTLELGDSALYLCASSLDGLGSTEAFFGQGTRLTVV.

The chain carries TRBV29-1 and TRBJ2-7; TCRdb proposes TRBD1, but this gene call is untestable without DNA. Germline V gives CDR1 SQVTM, CDR2 ANQGSEA. The CDR3 has 15 amino acids. The CDR3: CSVSKGQGSQYEQYF.

V gene TRBV4-3 combines with J gene TRBJ2-5; checking the TCRdb D call of TRBD2 is not possible without DNA. CDR1 and CDR2 (germline): LGHNA, YSLEER. CDR3 size: 20 residues. CDR3 sequence: CASSQAGLAGGPFVPETQYF.

The rearrangement joins TRBV3-1 to TRBJ2-3; the TRBD1 assignment by TCRdb is unverifiable without DNA. The CDR3 is 14 amino acids. CDR1 is LGHDT, CDR2 YNNKEL, per germline (reference sequence). CDR3 sequence: CATSNGDDTDTQYF.

The rearrangement joins TRBV12-3 or TRBV12-4 to TRBJ2-2; TCRdb returns TRBD1, unconfirmable since there is no DNA. This CDR3 has 15 amino acids. The CDR3 reads CASSFGRAVTGELFF.

This chain links TRBV5-4 with TRBJ2-5; absent DNA, TCRdb's TRBD1 call cannot be checked. CDR3 length equals 17 residues. Per the germline V gene, CDR1 is SGHNT and CDR2 is YYREEE (reference sequence). This CDR3 reads CASSLGFRQTDQETQYF.

This chain uses TRBV3-1 with TRBJ1-2; TCRdb proposes TRBD1, but this gene call is untestable without DNA. The CDR3 is 13 residues long. Germline V gene data show CDR1 as LGHDT and CDR2 as YNNKEL (reference sequence). The CDR3 protein is CASSQDRTGACTF. Full variable domain (remainder filled in from reference TRBV3-1 and TRBJ1-2): DTAVSQTPKYLVTQMGNDKSIKCEQNLGHDTMYWYKQDSKKFLKIMFSYNNKELIINETVPNRFSPKSPDKAHLNLHINSLELGDSAVYFCASSQDRTGACTFGSGTRLTVV.

The J gene is TRBJ2-1, the V gene TRBV12-3 or TRBV12-4; TCRdb's D gene call, TRBD1, goes unchecked for lack of DNA. There are 19 residues in the CDR3. The CDR3 region is CASSPGAGAGSTSYNEQFF.

Here the CDR3 reads CSVGGLLVNEQFF. This chain uses TRBV29-1 with TRBJ2-1; TCRdb's assignment of TRBD2 cannot be checked, as there is no DNA. Germline V gene sequence: CDR1 SQVTM, CDR2 ANQGSEA. The CDR3 has 13 residues.

The rearrangement joins TRBV7-9 to TRBJ2-3; TCRdb's D gene call, TRBD2, goes unchecked for lack of DNA. Germline values: CDR1 SEHNR, CDR2 FQNEAQ (reference sequence). This CDR3 has 16 amino acids. CDR3 loop: CASSLGLAGPTDTQYF.

This chain connects TRBV30 to TRBJ2-3; TCRdb's D gene call, TRBD1, goes unchecked for lack of DNA. Per the germline V gene, CDR1 is GTSNPN and CDR2 is SVGIG (reference sequence). The CDR3 has 14 amino acids. This chain's CDR3 is CAWSPYEQGGTQYF.

The gene calls are TRBV12-3 or TRBV12-4 and TRBJ2-1; lacking DNA, the TRBD2 call made by TCRdb goes unchecked. The CDR3 contains 14 residues. CDR3 protein: CASSPQEVRNEQFF.

The V call is TRBV24-1, the J call TRBJ1-4. CDR1 is KGHDR, CDR2 SFDVKD, per germline. The CDR3 loop spans 12 amino acids. The CDR3 here is CATTGGYEKLFF.

The rearrangement uses TRBV12-3 or TRBV12-4 and TRBJ2-1; TCRdb picks TRBD1, but there is no DNA to check that call. CDR3 length: 15 amino acids. The CDR3 here is CASSLPTGKANEQFF.

The chain is built from TRBV11-2 and TRBJ2-5; TCRdb names TRBD1, which stays unverified in the absence of DNA. Germline assignment: CDR1 SGHAT and CDR2 FQNNGV. This CDR3 has 15 amino acids. The CDR3 reads CASSLSRSGKETQYF.

CDR3 region: CASSIRTFGNTEAFF. V gene TRBV6-5 combines with J gene TRBJ1-1. CDR3 length: 15 residues. Germline V gene sequence: CDR1 MNHEY, CDR2 SVGAGI.

The rearrangement uses TRBV7-8 and TRBJ2-1. The germline CDR1 and CDR2 sequences are SGHVS and FQNEAQ. The CDR3 runs to 12 residues. The CDR3 sequence is CASSLRPGEQFF.

The chain recombines TRBV19 with TRBJ2-6. Germline CDR1 reads LNHDA; CDR2 reads SQIVND (reference sequence). The CDR3 contains 16 residues. CDR3 loop: CASSIDPDSGANVLTF.

The gene calls are TRBV6-1 and TRBJ2-1; the D call of TRBD1 rests on TCRdb alone, since no DNA is present to check it. This CDR3 is 19 amino acids long. CDR1 is MNHNS, CDR2 SASEGT, per germline. The CDR3 sequence: CASRSGGATGSIIYNEQFF.

The genes are TRBV14 and TRBJ2-3. CDR3 length: 15 residues. Looked up from germline, CDR1 is SGHDN and CDR2 is FVKESK. CDR3 sequence reads: CASSQGISSTDTQYF.

This chain connects TRBV29-1 to TRBJ2-1; as DNA is missing, the TRBD2 call by TCRdb cannot be tested. Germline CDR1 and CDR2: SQVTM and ANQGSEA. CDR3 length: 15 amino acids. The CDR3 sequence is CSASFRLAGNNEQFF.

V gene TRBV20-1 combines with J gene TRBJ1-6; TCRdb selects TRBD1, and the lack of DNA leaves this call unchecked. The germline CDR1 and CDR2 sequences are DFQATT and SNEGSKA (reference sequence). The CDR3 runs to 13 residues. CDR3 protein: CSARELQASPLHF.